One T cell receptor (beta chain) is described in this entry. Sequencing was performed with immunoSEQ multiplex PCR; in TCRdb, only in-frame clones are kept and a portion is missing. Of about 1,500 clones detected, about 23% appear once; the ten largest clones hold over 20%. This sample is drawn from a study of T cells in localized non-small cell lung cancer. This CDR3 has 16 amino acids. V is TRBV1 and J is TRBJ2-3; TRBD2 is taken as the D call from the table, unchecked against the DNA. TRBV1 counts as a pseudogene. This clonotype was sampled from a female donor aged 60 or older with stage II lung adenocarcinoma. Sequenced material: lung tumor tissue, taken before any cancer treatment. CDR3 in amino acids: CTSSQDPSGGTDTQYF. The CDR3 coding sequence is TGCACCAGCAGCCAAGATCCTAGCGGGGGGACAGATACGCAGTATTTT.